This TCR beta chain is drawn from a study of CD8+ T cells in alopecia areata. Overall study findings and caveats: The study found that many expanded lesional clones persisted in scalp and blood during tofacitinib.

Treatment defined: oral pan-JAK inhibitor, 5-10 mg twice daily. Both peripheral blood and punch biopsies of lesional scalp skin were obtained from patients who had alopecia areata. The CDR3 covers 13 residues. The V end lost 4 bases, the J end lost 4 bases, and 10 bases lay between the germline ends. Germline loops: CDR1 MGHDK, CDR2 SYGVNS. RNA was extracted and reverse transcribed into cDNA as the sequencing template. TCRdb's table, derived via immunoSEQ multiplex PCR, lists solely in-frame clones and lacks some. The top ten clones hold roughly 17% of a sample with 150,000 to 200,000 clones, less than 75% of them seen once. There are a few counts of this clone. What it recognizes is unknown.

This chain joins TRBV25-1 and TRBJ1-2; the D gene is possibly TRBD1 (5 bases). The material sequenced was CD4+ T cells sorted from blood, taken around week 55, from a patient treated with tofacitinib. This receptor was taken from a human donor with alopecia areata. CDR3 in DNA: TGTGCCAGCAGTGCAGGAGGGGTCTATGGCTACACCTTC. Translating gives CASSAGGVYGYTF.